This T cell receptor (beta chain) appears in the sequencing data of a study of early T cells in non-severe SARS-CoV-2 infection. On the study more broadly: The chains were unpaired, and the sequenced material was bulk RNA from unsorted whole blood.

Study-level points and caveats: CD4 and private specificities were missed by VDJdb matching, which favored anti-spike CD8 responses.

As regards this clonotype: Its antigen is unidentified.

Molecules of cDNA were individually given unique molecular identifiers that were attached to them. TCRdb re-called the 5' RACE reads through MiXCR, storing one row per CDR3 protein. The table includes 35,000 to 50,000 distinct CDR3 sequences, less than 8.5% detected once. This CDR3 region has 13 residues. Germline values: CDR1 DFQATT, CDR2 SNEGSKA (reference sequence). V gave up 1 base and J gave up 5 bases, with 11 bases separating them. The material sequenced was whole blood. The clonotype originates from an adult who was a healthcare worker with PCR-confirmed SARS-CoV-2 infection or an uninfected control (not recorded which). The rearrangement uses TRBV20-1 and TRBJ1-1; D unclear. The DNA of the CDR3 is TGCAGTGCTAGAGTTGCAATGGGGACTGAAGCTTTCTTT. Amino acids: CSARVAMGTEAFF.